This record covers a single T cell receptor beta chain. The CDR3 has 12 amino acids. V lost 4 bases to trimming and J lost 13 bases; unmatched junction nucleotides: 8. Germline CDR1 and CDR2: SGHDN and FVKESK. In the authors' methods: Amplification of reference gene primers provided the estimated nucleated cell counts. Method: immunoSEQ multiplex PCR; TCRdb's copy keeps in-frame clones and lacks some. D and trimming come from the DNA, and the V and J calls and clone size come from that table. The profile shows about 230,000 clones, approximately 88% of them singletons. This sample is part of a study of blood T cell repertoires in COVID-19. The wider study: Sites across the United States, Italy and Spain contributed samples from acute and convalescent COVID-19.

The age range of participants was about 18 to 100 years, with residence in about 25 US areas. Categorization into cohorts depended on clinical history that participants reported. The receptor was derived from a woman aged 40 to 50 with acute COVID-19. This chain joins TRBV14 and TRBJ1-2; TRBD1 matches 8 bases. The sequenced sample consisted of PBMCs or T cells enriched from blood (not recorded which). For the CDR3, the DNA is TGTGCCAGCAGCCTCGGACAGGGAAGCCCCACCTTC. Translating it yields CASSLGQGSPTF.